The clone carrying this TCR beta chain was seen only once. Seattle patients were enrolled while actively infected and followed longitudinally. The data derive from a study of blood T cell repertoires in COVID-19. About the research overall: Both acute and convalescent COVID-19 samples were obtained from the United States, Italy and Spain. Sample material is recorded as cDNA or gDNA derived from T cells, B-cell-depleted T cells, or PBMCs.

As handled by the study authors: Amplified reference gene primers provided the basis for estimating nucleated cell counts. Clones were read by immunoSEQ multiplex PCR, and TCRdb kept only the in-frame ones, dropping some. The D gene and trimming were derived from the DNA, and the V and J assignments and clone size from that table. The top ten hold around 10% of the sample, which has hundreds of thousands of clones, 85% to 90% seen once. Trimming cost V 0 bases and J 6 bases, with 12 bases left between them. Germline lookup yields CDR1 MGHRA and CDR2 YSYEKL. This CDR3 is built from 14 residues. The V call is TRBV4-1, the J call TRBJ2-7; no firm D call. The receptor's source is a man between 50 and 59 years old with COVID-19, enrolled during active disease. Sequenced: peripheral blood. CDR3 loop: CASSQEVLPGEQYF. CDR3 DNA: TGCGCCAGCAGCCAAGAAGTCCTACCAGGCGAGCAGTACTTC.